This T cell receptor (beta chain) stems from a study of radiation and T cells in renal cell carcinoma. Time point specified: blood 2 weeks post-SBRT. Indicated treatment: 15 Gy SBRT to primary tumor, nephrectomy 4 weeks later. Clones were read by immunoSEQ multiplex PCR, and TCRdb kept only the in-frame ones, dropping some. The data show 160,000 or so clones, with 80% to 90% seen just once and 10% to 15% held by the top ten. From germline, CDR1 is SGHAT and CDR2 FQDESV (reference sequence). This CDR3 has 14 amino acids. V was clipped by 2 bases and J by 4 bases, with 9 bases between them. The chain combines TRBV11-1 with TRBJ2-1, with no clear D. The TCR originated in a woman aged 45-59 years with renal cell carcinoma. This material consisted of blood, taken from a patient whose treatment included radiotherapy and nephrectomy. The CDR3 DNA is TGTGCCAGCAGCTTAACACAGTCTTACAATGAGCAGTTCTTC. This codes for CASSLTQSYNEQFF.